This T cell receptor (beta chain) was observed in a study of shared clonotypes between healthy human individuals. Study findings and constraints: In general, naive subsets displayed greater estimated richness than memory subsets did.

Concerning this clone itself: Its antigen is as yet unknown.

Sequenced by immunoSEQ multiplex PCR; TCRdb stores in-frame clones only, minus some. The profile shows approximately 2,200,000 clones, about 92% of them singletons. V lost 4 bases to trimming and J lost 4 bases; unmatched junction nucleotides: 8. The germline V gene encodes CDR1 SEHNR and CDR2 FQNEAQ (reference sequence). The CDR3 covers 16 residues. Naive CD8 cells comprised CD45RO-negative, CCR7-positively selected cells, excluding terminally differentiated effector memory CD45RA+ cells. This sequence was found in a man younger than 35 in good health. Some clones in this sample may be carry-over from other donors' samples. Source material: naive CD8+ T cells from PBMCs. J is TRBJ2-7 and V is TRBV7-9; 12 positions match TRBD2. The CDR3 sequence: CASSSPTSGRFYEQYF. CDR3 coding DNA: TGTGCCAGCAGCTCCCCGACTAGCGGGAGATTTTACGAGCAGTACTTC.